Sequencing of this TCR beta chain was carried out in a study of identical twins (dated by TCRdb to about 2016). Regarding the research as a whole: TCR alpha and beta repertoires from monozygotic twins, unrelated adults of various ages and cord blood were deep-sequenced to test whether fetal clonotypes persist. To rule out contamination, replicate twin experiments were performed at different times with different library preparation protocols. Findings and caveats that apply to the study as a whole: Compared with coincidental sharing between unrelated individuals, out-of-frame TCR alpha sequences shared between twins showed an excess of sequences with low generation probability. Invariant T cells such as MAIT and iNKT could partly confound zero-insertion analyses, although diverse VJ usage argued against such confounding for most clonotypes. Abundant cord blood beta clonotypes had fewer insertions, young adult naive repertoires showed a similar but weaker trend, and memory repertoires showed no such trend. Conclusions relied on cross-sectional statistical analysis, since the same donors could not be followed over many years. A weaker excess of twin sharing was found in beta out-of-frame sequences because the signal-to-noise ratio was lowered by fewer shared sequences. In monozygotic twins, out-of-frame TCR alpha sharing was systematically underestimated by recombination models, although the models agreed with sharing between unrelated individuals.

This clonotype was counted many times. Its antigen has not been determined. No per-base quality is available; no much larger clone lies one base away. V lost 0 bases and J lost 4 bases; the stretch between them is 15 bases long. The CDR3 numbers 16 residues from cysteine through phenylalanine. Only CDR3 DNA remains: 48 bases, in frame from the first base. As encoded in the germline V gene (reference sequence), CDR1 is MNHEY while CDR2 is SMNVEV. The protocol used for the library was 5' RACE. Sequencing was carried out with an Illumina HiSeq 2000. A universal primer binding site was added through template switching, and the final cDNA carried a unique molecular identifier so that TCR cDNA molecules could be counted accurately. Specific primers in the conserved constant-segment region were used to synthesize first-strand cDNA for TCR alpha and beta chains. To control for contamination, each cDNA library was double barcoded with a SMART-Mk sample barcode plus Illumina barcodes. TruSeq adapter sequences along with Illumina sample barcodes were introduced in two successive PCR steps. TCR alpha and beta cDNA libraries were sequenced on the Illumina HiSeq platform with custom primers. In the original analysis: MiGEC processed the raw reads to extract unique molecular identifiers, while MiXCR was used to determine the CDR3 positions. For each individual, recombination models were inferred using an EM algorithm with the repgenHMM and IGoR tools. Shared clonotype analysis was performed with the tcR package in R, normalizing sharing by the product of cloneset sizes. To study raw recombination without the effects of thymic and clonal selection, out-of-frame nonproductive sequences were analyzed. TCRdb reran the public reads through fastp at Q25 and MiXCR, keeping productive beta chains. For every CDR3 protein sequence, its rows merge into one entry that carries the most common genes and DNA. The V and J calls and clone size come from TCRdb's table, not from the authors' own analysis. In all, the sample holds 550,000 to 700,000 distinct CDR3 sequences, and around 20% of those were seen once. The ten top clones hold over 4% of the sample.

Only healthy Caucasian donors were included. Three pairs of female monozygotic twins, all aged roughly 18 to 29 years, made up the twin cohort. RNA for TCR libraries was isolated from peripheral blood mononuclear cells. A further study also used this sample, focusing on T cells expressing NK-cell markers. Drawing on the second study: In sorted CD3+CD56+NKG2C+, CD3+CD56+NKG2C- and CD3+CD56-NKG2C+ T-cell subsets from 8 or 9 donors, TCR beta-chain repertoires were profiled. Among the eight sequenced donors, seven were HCMV-seropositive and one was HCMV-seronegative. To restrict sorting to alphabetaTCR-expressing T cells, an anti-gammadeltaTCR antibody was added in several experiments. In several donors, the dominant CD3+CD56+NKG2C+ clonotypes were found to rank among the top 10 CD8+ clonotypes and to make up about 1.0-7.0% of CD8+ T cells. Those dominant clonotypes were again the most abundant among CD3+CD56-NKG2C+ cells in a handful of donors, at about 25-65%. It remained unclear whether the expanded NKG2C-expressing T cell clones were specific for HCMV antigens. Randomly selected healthy volunteers, three men and five women, were used as the eight sequenced donors. HCMV serostatus was determined by detecting HCMV-specific IgG in serum with a commercial ELISA kit. For a handful of donors, bulk peripheral blood T-cell repertoires were also sequenced from unsorted PBMC. MIGEC was used to demultiplex reads and group reads by UMI, and MiTCR was used to assemble and quantify clonotypes. To exclude erroneous sequences, only TCR cDNA sequences supported by at least two reads were retained. The tcR package was used for downstream repertoire analysis, and clonotypes were matched between fractions using CDR3 nucleotide sequence together with V segment. VDJmatch was used to annotate antigen specificity against VDJdb, with one amino acid substitution allowed in CDR3.

The chain couples TRBV27 to TRBJ2-5; the D gene cannot be resolved beyond TRBD1 or TRBD2, each matching 5 bases. The clonotype originates from a woman between 18 and 30 years old in good health. Sequenced input: PBMCs. The CDR3 in this case is CASSLSMAIGGETQYF. The base sequence is TGTGCCAGCAGTTTATCGATGGCAATTGGGGGAGAGACCCAGTACTTC.